This is a list of T cell receptor beta chains from one sample in a study of T cells expressing NK-cell markers. TCRdb reworked the 5' RACE reads into one entry per CDR3 protein, no DNA. Across about half a million distinct CDR3 sequences, the top ten clones capture under 1.5% of the sample. The sequencing sample was made of blood T cells: a sorted CD56 or NKG2C T cell subset, CD4+ or CD8+ T cells, or bulk PBMC T cells (not recorded which). These receptors came from a woman between 45 and 60 years old in good health. CDR3s include the opening cysteine and the closing phenylalanine or tryptophan.

CDR3aa	v_gene	j_gene
CASSLRREAPYEQYF	TRBV7-2	TRBJ2-7
CATSRGLGGNTEAFF	TRBV15	TRBJ1-1
CASSPRQGASTGELFF	TRBV7-8	TRBJ2-2
CAISAGLRNTEAFF	TRBV10-3	TRBJ1-1
CSASPRFRQVETQESNYGYTF	TRBV20-1	TRBJ1-2
CASSKAPAGRGSYNEQFF	TRBV21-1	TRBJ2-1
CASSPFGHEQFF	TRBV7-9	TRBJ2-1
CASSPGRDSPLHF	TRBV4-1	TRBJ1-6
CASSQGLAGIAKNIQYF	TRBV11-3	TRBJ2-4
CASSLKDRQETQYF	TRBV18	TRBJ2-5
CASSSREGPETQYF	TRBV11-1	TRBJ2-5
CASSQAPGEKRARGGELFF	TRBV4-1	TRBJ2-2
CASSESASGRYYNEQFF	TRBV2	TRBJ2-1
CASSFVPDTDTQYF	TRBV12-3/TRBV12-4	TRBJ2-3
CASSYRWTGGSDEQFF	TRBV7-6	TRBJ2-1
CASSLVSGGSSFYEQYF	TRBV7-2	TRBJ2-7
CASSIVPGGNEQFF	TRBV19	TRBJ2-1
CSRGVGHEQYF	TRBV20-1	TRBJ2-7
CASSSGTGVRNIQYF	TRBV12-3/TRBV12-4	TRBJ2-4
CASSLSLTSLYNEQFF	TRBV12-3/TRBV12-4	TRBJ2-1
CSVLKGPSYGYTF	TRBV29-1	TRBJ1-2
CASSGLIALHF	TRBV6-1	TRBJ1-6
CASTGLIGNEQYF	TRBV12-3/TRBV12-4	TRBJ2-7
CASSPLRGLSYEQYF	TRBV12-3/TRBV12-4	TRBJ2-7
CATVTGPKEPQHF	TRBV6-1	TRBJ1-5
CASSLAGVTYEQYF	TRBV12-3/TRBV12-4	TRBJ2-7
CASSLGGSGHIQYF	TRBV11-2	TRBJ2-4
CASSLDLRQGGPEAFF	TRBV11-3	TRBJ1-1
CASSKTYGGEAFF	TRBV12-3/TRBV12-4	TRBJ1-1
CSARWRGTSGRFEDTQYF	TRBV20-1	TRBJ2-3
CSASLDAANSGNTIYF	TRBV20-1	TRBJ1-3
CSAQGPEETQYF	TRBV29-1	TRBJ2-5
CSVKLAGGTYEQYF	TRBV29-1	TRBJ2-7
CASSLVLQDRGAFF	TRBV7-8	TRBJ1-1
CASSLTPGTYNEQFF	TRBV6-6	TRBJ2-1
CSARARLAGDYNEQFF	TRBV20-1	TRBJ2-1
CASSRTRDSTYEQYF	TRBV12-3/TRBV12-4	TRBJ2-7
CATSTSPGRTNYGYTF	TRBV15	TRBJ1-2
CASSTDFAGGLRGTDTQYF	TRBV12-3/TRBV12-4	TRBJ2-3
CASSLDSASSYEQYF	TRBV7-2	TRBJ2-7
CASSKNRDRGRNEQFF	TRBV12-3/TRBV12-4	TRBJ2-1
CASSQDLASTIETQYF	TRBV4-2	TRBJ2-5
CATSRGQEETQYF	TRBV15	TRBJ2-5
CSVEGQREGPDTQYF	TRBV29-1	TRBJ2-3